The clone carrying this T cell receptor beta chain was seen a handful of times. Under the authors' procedure: Amplified reference gene primers provided the basis for estimating nucleated cell counts. Using immunoSEQ multiplex PCR, the repertoire was profiled, and TCRdb retains in-frame clones only, with some absent. V and J calls and clone size are those listed in that table; D and trimming were worked out from the DNA. The sample holds under 150,000 clones, under 90% seen once. These data belong to a study of blood T cell repertoires in COVID-19. Study background: Cohort 3 recovery required two negative PCRs, clearance, or symptom resolution. In each case, the material was cDNA or gDNA derived from T cells, B-cell-depleted T cells, or PBMCs.

Participants spanned ages about 18 to 90 years and resided in 20 to 30 US areas. The sample taken for sequencing was PBMCs or T cells enriched from blood (not recorded which). This clonotype was obtained from a man in his fifties or sixties in a cohort exposed to, infected with or recovered from COVID-19 (not recorded which).

The CDR3 spells CASSHPGTSGSYEQFF. The DNA for the CDR3 is TGCGCCAGCAGCCATCCCGGGACTAGCGGGAGTTATGAGCAGTTCTTC. The rearrangement joins TRBV4-1 to TRBJ2-1, with TRBD2 matching over 14 bases. V gave up 3 bases and J gave up 8 bases; unmatched junction bases: 6. The CDR3 loop spans 16 amino acids. From germline, CDR1 is MGHRA and CDR2 YSYEKL.